Below, 20 T cell receptor beta chains from the same sample are listed, as sequenced in a study of blood T cell repertoires in COVID-19. Using immunoSEQ multiplex PCR, the repertoire was profiled, and TCRdb retains in-frame clones only, with some absent. Seen here are fewer than 400,000 clones, under 95% observed once, and the top ten hold less than 20%. Sequenced sample: PBMCs or T cells enriched from blood (not recorded which). The source of these receptors is a woman in her thirties who had recovered from COVID-19.

V gene TRBV15 combines with J gene TRBJ1-1; 8 bases are shared with TRBD1. The V and J ends lost 6 bases and 1 base, in that order; junction bases with no gene match: 10. CDR3 size: 16 residues. The V gene's germline CDR1 is LNHNV and CDR2 YYDKDF (reference sequence). CDR3 sequence reads: CATRSATGGGNTEAFF. CDR3 bases: TGTGCCACCAGAAGCGCAACAGGGGGAGGGAACACTGAAGCTTTCTTT. Looking up the rest from reference TRBV15 and TRBJ1-1 gives the full variable domain: DAMVIQNPRYQVTQFGKPVTLSCSQTLNHNVMYWYQQKSSQAPKLLFHYYDKDFNNEADTPDNFQSRRPNTSFCFLDIRSPGLGDTAMYLCATRSATGGGNTEAFFGQGTRLTVV.

The rearrangement joins TRBV18 to TRBJ1-3; 7 positions match TRBD1. Germline V CDR1 and CDR2: KGHSH, LQKENI. The V and J ends lost 3 bases and 4 bases, in that order; junction bases with no gene match: 6. The CDR3 length is 15 residues. DNA for the CDR3: TGTGCCAGCTCACCGAAACAGGGGCAAGGAAACACCATATATTTT. Its protein product is CASSPKQGQGNTIYF. Supplemented by reference TRBV18 and TRBJ1-3, the full variable domain reads NAGVMQNPRHLVRRRGQEARLRCSPMKGHSHVYWYRQLPEEGLKFMVYLQKENIIDESGMPKERFSAEFPKEGPSILRIQQVVRGDSAAYFCASSPKQGQGNTIYFGEGSWLTVV.

This chain joins TRBV7-2 and TRBJ2-7, with a possible D match to TRBD1 (6 bases). The CDR3 has 15 residues. Germline V gives CDR1 SGHTA, CDR2 FQGNSA. V gave up 0 bases and J gave up 3 bases, with 12 bases separating them. The CDR3 spells CASSLAARGDYEQYF. CDR3 bases: TGTGCCAGCAGCTTAGCGGCCAGGGGAGACTACGAGCAGTACTTC. Complete variable domain (other parts from reference TRBV7-2 and TRBJ2-7): GAGVSQSPSNKVTEKGKDVELRCDPISGHTALYWYRQSLGQGLEFLIYFQGNSAPDKSGLPSDRFSAERTGGSVSTLTIQRTQQEDSAVYLCASSLAARGDYEQYFGPGTRLTVT.

The chain employs TRBV2 and TRBJ1-6; no firm D call. The V gene lost 6 bases and the J gene lost 9 bases, with 9 bases spanning the gap. This CDR3 region has 12 residues. CDR1 and CDR2 (germline): SNHLY, FYNNEI. The chain's CDR3 is CASSQRSSPLHF. DNA for the CDR3: TGTGCCAGCAGCCAGAGGAGTTCACCCCTCCACTTT.

The chain links TRBV7-9 to TRBJ2-1; D remains unclear. The germline gives CDR1 SEHNR, CDR2 FQNEAQ (reference sequence). There are 12 residues in the CDR3. V lost 0 bases and J lost 6, with 3 bases in between. The CDR3 loop reads CASSLARNEQFF. CDR3 nucleotides: TGTGCCAGCAGCTTAGCTCGCAATGAGCAGTTCTTC.

This rearrangement joins TRBV4-3 to TRBJ1-2, with TRBD1 as a possible D gene (5 bases). The V gene's germline CDR1 is LGHNA and CDR2 YSLEER. Deletions cut 0 bases from V and 4 bases from J, with 12 bases between. This CDR3 region has 15 residues. CDR3 sequence (DNA): TGCGCCAGCAGCCAAGAATTCGACAGATTCTATGGCTACACCTTC. This sequence encodes CASSQEFDRFYGYTF.

V usage is TRBV7-2 and J usage is TRBJ2-1, with TRBD2 matching 7 bases. The germline V gene encodes CDR1 SGHTA and CDR2 FQGNSA. The CDR3 loop spans 15 amino acids. Trimming removed 1 base from V and 5 bases from J; junction bases left unmatched: 5. CDR3: CASSLGGRSHNEQFF. For the CDR3, the DNA is TGTGCCAGCAGCTTAGGCGGGAGATCCCACAATGAGCAGTTCTTC.

V gene TRBV7-9 combines with J gene TRBJ2-5, with D uncertain. V lost 5 bases and J 5 bases, leaving 15 bases between the germline ends. The CDR3 runs to 14 residues. Germline V gene lookup returns CDR1 SEHNR and CDR2 FQNEAQ (reference sequence). Here the CDR3 DNA reads TGTGCCAGCAGCCGCTCCGCCTGGCCGGAGACCCAGTACTTC. Encoded protein: CASSRSAWPETQYF.

The chain uses TRBV28 and TRBJ1-6; 7 bases fit TRBD1. V trimming: 8 bases; J trimming: 1 base; junction bases outside the gene matches: 8. This CDR3 spans 16 amino acids. From germline, CDR1 is MDHEN and CDR2 SYDVKM. CDR3 loop: CASHTAGGSYNSPLHF. In nucleotides, the CDR3 is TGTGCCAGCCACACTGCAGGGGGATCCTATAATTCACCCCTCCACTTT.

This chain joins TRBV28 and TRBJ1-5; D possibly corresponds to TRBD1 (6 bases). There are 14 residues in the CDR3. In germline, CDR1 is MDHEN, CDR2 SYDVKM. V shed 5 bases and J shed 2 bases, with 10 bases lying between them. As DNA, the CDR3 is TGTGCCAGCAGTCAAGGGGGGGGCAATCAGCCCCAGCATTTT. Translated, it gives CASSQGGGNQPQHF.

V usage is TRBV19 and J usage is TRBJ1-1, with 8 bases lining up with TRBD1. V was pared by 5 bases and J by 3 bases, with 5 bases of the junction left unmatched. The CDR3 has 14 residues. Germline CDR1 and CDR2: LNHDA and SQIVND (reference sequence). The CDR3 loop reads CASSLQGADTEAFF. CDR3 coding DNA: TGTGCCAGTAGTCTCCAGGGGGCGGACACTGAAGCTTTCTTT.

The chain carries TRBV2 and TRBJ1-2; 7 bases fit TRBD1. Per the germline V gene, CDR1 is SNHLY and CDR2 is FYNNEI. V was clipped by 7 bases and J by 6 bases; unmatched bases: 11. The CDR3 sequence is 14 residues long. The DNA for the CDR3 is TGTGCCAGCATCCTGACAGGGTTTAGTCATGGCTACACCTTC. This encodes CASILTGFSHGYTF.

This rearrangement joins TRBV7-8 to TRBJ1-2, with TRBD1 as a possible D gene (5 bases). Germline CDR1 reads SGHVS; CDR2 reads FQNEAQ. The ends were cut back, 5 bases at V and 6 bases at J, with 19 bases in the middle. The CDR3 runs 15 residues. The CDR3 sequence: CASSPRPRATDGYTF. CDR3 in DNA: TGTGCCAGCAGCCCCCGGCCCAGGGCGACGGATGGCTACACCTTC. Full variable domain (outside the CDR3, taken from reference TRBV7-8 and TRBJ1-2): GAGVSQSPRYKVAKRGQDVALRCDPISGHVSLFWYQQALGQGPEFLTYFQNEAQLDKSGLPSDRFFAERPEGSVSTLKIQRTQQEDSAVYLCASSPRPRATDGYTFGSGTRLTVV.

The J gene is TRBJ2-1, the V gene TRBV28; D is undetermined. The CDR3 loop spans 12 amino acids. Germline lookup yields CDR1 MDHEN and CDR2 SYDVKM. Between the trimmed V and J ends, which lost 4 bases and 7 bases, there was a span of 8 bases. CDR3 sequence (DNA): TGTGCCAGCAGTTCACAGCATAATGAGCAGTTCTTC. Translating gives CASSSQHNEQFF.

This chain links TRBV28 with TRBJ1-2; 7 bases are a match to TRBD1. V was clipped by 6 bases and J by 6 bases; unmatched bases: 7. CDR1 is MDHEN and CDR2 is SYDVKM in the germline V gene. The CDR3 length is 13 residues. CDR3 bases: TGTGCCAGCAGATCAGGGGGACGTGATGGCTACACCTTC. Its translation: CASRSGGRDGYTF.

The V call is TRBV27, the J call TRBJ1-5; perhaps TRBD1 as D (5 bases). Germline lookup yields CDR1 MNHEY and CDR2 SMNVEV (reference sequence). The CDR3 has 14 amino acids. The ends were cut back, 5 bases at V and 7 bases at J, with 15 bases in the middle. The CDR3 DNA reads TGTGCCAGCAGTCCATCGGGGGGGGACCAGCCCCAGCATTTT. Amino acids: CASSPSGGDQPQHF.

The genes are TRBV18 and TRBJ2-1, with 8 nucleotides matching TRBD2. The CDR3 contains 15 residues. Per the germline V gene, CDR1 is KGHSH and CDR2 is LQKENI. V gave up 2 bases and J gave up 6 bases; unmatched junction bases: 6. CDR3 bases: TGTGCCAGCTCACCAACAGCGGGGGTATTCAATGAGCAGTTCTTC. The encoded protein is CASSPTAGVFNEQFF.

The rearrangement joins TRBV7-3 to TRBJ1-3, with D possibly matching TRBD1 (5 bases). V was pared by 5 bases and J by 0 bases, with 11 bases between. Germline V CDR1 and CDR2: SGHTA, FQGTGA. The CDR3 has 15 residues. The CDR3 DNA sequence: TGTGCCAGCAGCACGACGGGGGTCTCTGGAAACACCATATATTTT. Its protein is CASSTTGVSGNTIYF. Based on the CDR3 plus reference TRBV7-3 and TRBJ1-3, the full variable domain is GAGVSQTPSNKVTEKGKYVELRCDPISGHTALYWYRQSLGQGPEFLIYFQGTGAADDSGLPNDRFFAVRPEGSVSTLKIQRTERGDSAVYLCASSTTGVSGNTIYFGEGSWLTVV.

This chain joins TRBV19 and TRBJ2-1; 14 bases align to TRBD2. Trimming at V came to 8 bases and at J to 8 bases, leaving 5 bases not matched to a gene. Germline V lookup: CDR1 LNHDA, CDR2 SQIVND (reference sequence). The CDR3 totals 14 residues. The CDR3 DNA reads as TGTGCCAGTGGGACTAGCGGGAGTTTCCATGAGCAGTTCTTC. It translates to CASGTSGSFHEQFF.

This sequence joins TRBV7-8 and TRBJ2-5; the match to TRBD1 covers 7 bases. The trim removed 8 bases at V and 1 base at J, leaving 4 bases unmatched. The CDR3 sequence is 13 residues long. Germline V lookup: CDR1 SGHVS, CDR2 FQNEAQ. The CDR3 coding sequence is TGTGCCAGCGGTGGGGACAGCCAAGAGACCCAGTACTTC. Its protein product is CASGGDSQETQYF.